A single sample is the source of the 23 T cell receptor beta chains below, sequenced in a study of T-cell reconstitution after alpha-beta-depleted transplantation in children. Unique molecular identifiers were used to barcode this TCRbeta library. TCRdb analysed the PCR reads with MiXCR anew, one entry per CDR3 protein. The data show some 600,000 distinct CDR3 sequences, 10% to 15% seen once. The sample here was PBMCs, mostly from graft donor cells, taken 360 days after TCRalphabeta/CD19-depleted stem cell transplant. Receptors were obtained from a male patient between 5 and 17 years old who had a stem cell transplant for acute myeloid leukemia, so the T cells may come from the graft donor.

This chain uses TRBV7-2 with TRBJ2-7; 8 positions match TRBD2. The CDR3 length is 16 residues. Germline CDR1 is SGHTA and CDR2 is FQGNSA. V shed 5 bases and J 5 bases; nucleotides not matched to a gene: 14. The CDR3 DNA reads as TGTGCCAGCAGCCCACCCTTAGCGGGATATGCCCACGAGCAGTACTTC. Encoded protein: CASSPPLAGYAHEQYF.

The chain links TRBV9 to TRBJ2-1; 8 bases align to TRBD2. V was pared by 1 base and J by 9 bases, with 9 bases of the junction left unmatched. There are 15 residues in the CDR3. Germline V gene data show CDR1 as SGDLS and CDR2 as YYNGEE. The chain's CDR3 is CASSVPSGSGSEQFF. DNA of the CDR3: TGTGCCAGCAGCGTACCCAGCGGGAGCGGCAGTGAGCAGTTCTTC.

This clonotype has only a few counts. The rearrangement joins TRBV23-1 to TRBJ2-2; tentative D call: TRBD2 (6 bases). TRBV23-1 is classed as an ORF, of uncertain function. The CDR3 totals 15 residues. Trimming took off 4 bases at V and 1 base at J, with 10 bases between the two ends. The CDR3 loop reads CASSPVGGNTGELFF. The CDR3 coding sequence is TGCGCCAGCAGTCCCGTGGGGGGGAACACCGGGGAGCTGTTTTTT.

This clonotype was seen ten or more times. This chain joins TRBV3-1 and TRBJ2-1, with 13 bases fitting TRBD2. CDR3 length: 16 residues. V lost 4 bases to trimming and J lost 2 bases; unmatched junction nucleotides: 2. The V gene's germline CDR1 is LGHDT and CDR2 YNNKEL (reference sequence). The CDR3 here is CASSRGLAGTYNEQFF. CDR3 bases: TGTGCCAGCAGCCGGGGACTAGCGGGAACCTACAATGAGCAGTTCTTC.

The chain links TRBV29-1 to TRBJ2-7; D is undetermined. Germline CDR1 SQVTM, CDR2 ANQGSEA. This CDR3 is built from 12 residues. Trimming took off 4 bases at V and 1 base at J, with 8 bases between the two ends. Here the CDR3 reads CSVVTQSYEQYF. CDR3 sequence (DNA): TGCAGCGTTGTTACACAATCCTACGAGCAGTACTTC.

This clonotype was observed a few times. This rearrangement joins TRBV3-1 to TRBJ2-1; tentative D call: TRBD2 (6 bases). This CDR3 comprises 16 residues. CDR1 is LGHDT, CDR2 YNNKEL, per germline (reference sequence). V lost 3 bases and J 7 bases, leaving 19 bases between the germline ends. The CDR3 sequence: CASSHHRSGRWNEQFF. DNA for the CDR3: TGTGCCAGCAGCCACCACAGGTCAGGGAGGTGGAATGAGCAGTTCTTC.

The chain combines TRBV27 with TRBJ2-7; D remains ambiguous. CDR1 is MNHEY, CDR2 SMNVEV, per germline (reference sequence). The V gene lost 2 bases and the J gene lost 0 bases, with 14 bases spanning the gap. There are 16 residues in the CDR3. CDR3 in DNA: TGTGCCAGCAGTTTACGGTGGGGTACATCCTCCTACGAGCAGTACTTC. This translates into CASSLRWGTSSYEQYF.

This clonotype was detected many times. This chain links TRBV9 with TRBJ2-1; the match to TRBD2 covers 8 bases. The V and J ends lost 6 bases and 0 bases, in that order; junction bases with no gene match: 5. The CDR3 is 15 residues long. Germline CDR1 reads SGDLS; CDR2 reads YYNGEE. Here the CDR3 reads CASTSGGSSYNEQFF. CDR3 bases: TGTGCCAGCACCTCGGGGGGGAGCTCCTACAATGAGCAGTTCTTC.

This clonotype showed up just a few times. The V gene is TRBV29-1, the J gene TRBJ2-3; 7 bases align to TRBD2. The CDR3 covers 14 residues. V shed 1 base and J 4 bases; nucleotides not matched to a gene: 5. CDR1 is SQVTM and CDR2 is ANQGSEA in the germline V gene. The CDR3 loop is CSVEAGGAPDTQYF. The CDR3 nucleotides read TGCAGCGTTGAAGCGGGGGGTGCTCCAGATACGCAGTATTTT.

The chain carries TRBV7-9 and TRBJ2-7; 8 nucleotides agree with TRBD2. The CDR3 contains 14 residues. Germline CDR1 and CDR2: SEHNR and FQNEAQ (reference sequence). V lost 1 base to trimming and J lost 5 bases; unmatched junction nucleotides: 4. CDR3 region: CASSLGGRNDEQYF. In DNA form, the CDR3 reads TGTGCCAGCAGCTTAGGCGGGAGGAACGACGAGCAGTACTTC.

This clonotype was recorded a few times. This sequence joins TRBV5-6 and TRBJ1-1; TRBD1 matches at 7 bases. The trim removed 2 bases at V and 0 bases at J, leaving 7 bases unmatched. In germline, CDR1 is SGHDT, CDR2 YYEEEE. The CDR3 extends over 16 amino acids. In nucleotides, the CDR3 is TGTGCCAGCAGCTTCCGCTCCGGGACAGTGAACACTGAAGCTTTCTTT. Translation gives CASSFRSGTVNTEAFF.

This clonotype was detected many times. The genes are TRBV5-5 and TRBJ1-1; D gene uncertain. CDR1 is SGHKS, CDR2 YYEKEE, per germline (reference sequence). The V end lost 2 bases, the J end lost 2 bases, and 7 bases lay between the germline ends. The CDR3 is 13 amino acids. This CDR3 reads CASSLGVNTEAFF. The CDR3 DNA sequence: TGTGCCAGCAGCTTAGGAGTAAACACTGAAGCTTTCTTT.

V and J are TRBV20-1 and TRBJ1-5, with TRBD1 identical over 10 bases. This CDR3 contains 15 residues. Germline CDR1 DFQATT, CDR2 SNEGSKA (reference sequence). The trim removed 4 bases at V and 2 bases at J, leaving 5 bases unmatched. CDR3 loop: CSATRQGAGNQPQHF. CDR3 bases: TGCAGTGCTACAAGACAGGGGGCCGGCAATCAGCCCCAGCATTTT.

The rearrangement joins TRBV12-3 or TRBV12-4 to TRBJ2-2; TRBD2 matches at 7 bases. This CDR3 has 16 amino acids. Germline trimming cut 4 bases from V and 4 bases from J; bases unmatched to any gene: 9. Written as DNA, the CDR3 is TGTGCCAGCAGTTCACGGCGGGAGATCCGCACCGGGGAGCTGTTTTTT. It encodes CASSSRREIRTGELFF.

Ten or more counts support this clonotype. The CDR3 sequence: CASSSPGQAYYEQYF. The CDR3, as DNA: TGTGCCAGCAGTTCCCCCGGACAGGCTTACTACGAGCAGTACTTC. The V call is TRBV28, the J call TRBJ2-7, with 7 nucleotides matching TRBD1. The CDR3 consists of 15 residues. Germline CDR1 and CDR2: MDHEN and SYDVKM. Germline trimming cut 4 bases from V and 3 bases from J; bases unmatched to any gene: 9.

This chain uses TRBV5-1 with TRBJ2-1; 7 bases map to TRBD1. Unmatched junction bases numbered 9, after V lost 4 bases and J lost 2 bases. The germline gives CDR1 SGHRS, CDR2 YFSETQ. The CDR3 spans 16 residues. The CDR3 protein is CASSKETGVAYNEQFF. CDR3 in DNA: TGCGCCAGCAGCAAAGAAACAGGGGTTGCCTACAATGAGCAGTTCTTC.

In its sample, this clonotype was seen a few times. The rearrangement joins TRBV25-1 to TRBJ2-7; 8 nucleotides match TRBD2. The CDR3 consists of 16 residues. The V gene's germline CDR1 is MGHDK and CDR2 SYGVNS. Losses at the gene ends were 0 bases for V and 4 bases for J; bases not matched to a gene: 8. The CDR3 sequence is CASSEYRGLVEYEQYF. The CDR3 DNA follows: TGTGCCAGCAGTGAATATAGGGGACTAGTAGAATACGAGCAGTACTTC.

The rearrangement uses TRBV7-2 and TRBJ2-1; perhaps TRBD2 as D (6 bases). CDR1 is SGHTA and CDR2 is FQGNSA in the germline V gene. CDR3 length: 18 amino acids. The V end was cut by 5 bases, the J end by 1 base, with 21 bases between. In nucleotides, the CDR3 is TGTGCCAGCAGCCTTCCTAGGGGCGGGAAGGGTTCCTACAATGAGCAGTTCTTC. Translated: CASSLPRGGKGSYNEQFF.

J is TRBJ2-5 and V is TRBV20-1; 14 bases align to TRBD2. Germline-derived CDR1 and CDR2 are DFQATT and SNEGSKA (reference sequence). The CDR3 covers 17 residues. V lost 3 bases and J lost 4; bases outside the gene matches: 10. The CDR3 sequence is CSASSTLGLAGGETQYF. The CDR3 DNA follows: TGCAGTGCTAGTAGTACCCTCGGACTAGCGGGAGGAGAGACCCAGTACTTC.

The chain couples TRBV11-2 to TRBJ2-7; maybe TRBD1 (5 bases). The germline CDR1 and CDR2 sequences are SGHAT and FQNNGV. V was shortened by 3 bases and J by 3 bases, with 15 bases between the two germline ends. The CDR3 sequence is 15 residues long. CDR3 region: CASSFPSTENYEQYF. DNA of the CDR3: TGTGCCAGCAGCTTTCCCTCGACAGAAAACTACGAGCAGTACTTC.

In this sample, this clonotype turned up many times. This rearrangement joins TRBV12-3 or TRBV12-4 to TRBJ2-1; 10 bases match TRBD2. The CDR3 consists of 17 residues. The junction had 12 bases not matched to a gene; V was cut back by 6 bases and J by 4 bases. The CDR3 DNA is TGTGCCAGCAGCAAGGGGACTAGCGACCAATTTTACAATGAGCAGTTCTTC. Translating it yields CASSKGTSDQFYNEQFF.

This clonotype came up a few times. The chain carries TRBV3-1 and TRBJ2-3; 12 positions match TRBD2. Germline-derived CDR1 and CDR2 are LGHDT and YNNKEL (reference sequence). This CDR3 has 18 residues. V gave up 3 bases and J gave up 4 bases; unmatched junction bases: 11. CDR3 DNA sequence: TGTGCCAGCAGCCAGGGGCTAGCGGGAGGGCCGTCACCAGATACGCAGTATTTT. Translating gives CASSQGLAGGPSPDTQYF.

This clonotype was picked up one time. The chain links TRBV30 to TRBJ2-3; TRBD1 matches at 9 bases. Germline loops: CDR1 GTSNPN, CDR2 SVGIG (reference sequence). The V segment lost 5 bases and the J segment 2 bases; nucleotides outside the gene matches: 2. The CDR3 runs to 13 residues. The CDR3 sequence: CAWGQGFTDTQYF. The CDR3 nucleotides read TGTGCCTGGGGACAGGGGTTCACAGATACGCAGTATTTT.